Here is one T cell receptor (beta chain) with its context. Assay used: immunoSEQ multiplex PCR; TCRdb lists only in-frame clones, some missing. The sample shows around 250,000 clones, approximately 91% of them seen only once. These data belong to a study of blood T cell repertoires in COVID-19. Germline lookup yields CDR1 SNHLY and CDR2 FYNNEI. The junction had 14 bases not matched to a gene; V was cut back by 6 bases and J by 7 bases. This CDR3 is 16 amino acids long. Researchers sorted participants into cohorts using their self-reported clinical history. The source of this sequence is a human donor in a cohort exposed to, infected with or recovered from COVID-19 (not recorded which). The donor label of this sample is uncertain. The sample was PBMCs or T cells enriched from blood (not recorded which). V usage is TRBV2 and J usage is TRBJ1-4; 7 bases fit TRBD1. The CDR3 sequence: CASSEQMTGFREKLFF. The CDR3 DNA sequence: TGTGCCAGCAGCGAACAAATGACAGGGTTTCGTGAAAAACTGTTTTTT.